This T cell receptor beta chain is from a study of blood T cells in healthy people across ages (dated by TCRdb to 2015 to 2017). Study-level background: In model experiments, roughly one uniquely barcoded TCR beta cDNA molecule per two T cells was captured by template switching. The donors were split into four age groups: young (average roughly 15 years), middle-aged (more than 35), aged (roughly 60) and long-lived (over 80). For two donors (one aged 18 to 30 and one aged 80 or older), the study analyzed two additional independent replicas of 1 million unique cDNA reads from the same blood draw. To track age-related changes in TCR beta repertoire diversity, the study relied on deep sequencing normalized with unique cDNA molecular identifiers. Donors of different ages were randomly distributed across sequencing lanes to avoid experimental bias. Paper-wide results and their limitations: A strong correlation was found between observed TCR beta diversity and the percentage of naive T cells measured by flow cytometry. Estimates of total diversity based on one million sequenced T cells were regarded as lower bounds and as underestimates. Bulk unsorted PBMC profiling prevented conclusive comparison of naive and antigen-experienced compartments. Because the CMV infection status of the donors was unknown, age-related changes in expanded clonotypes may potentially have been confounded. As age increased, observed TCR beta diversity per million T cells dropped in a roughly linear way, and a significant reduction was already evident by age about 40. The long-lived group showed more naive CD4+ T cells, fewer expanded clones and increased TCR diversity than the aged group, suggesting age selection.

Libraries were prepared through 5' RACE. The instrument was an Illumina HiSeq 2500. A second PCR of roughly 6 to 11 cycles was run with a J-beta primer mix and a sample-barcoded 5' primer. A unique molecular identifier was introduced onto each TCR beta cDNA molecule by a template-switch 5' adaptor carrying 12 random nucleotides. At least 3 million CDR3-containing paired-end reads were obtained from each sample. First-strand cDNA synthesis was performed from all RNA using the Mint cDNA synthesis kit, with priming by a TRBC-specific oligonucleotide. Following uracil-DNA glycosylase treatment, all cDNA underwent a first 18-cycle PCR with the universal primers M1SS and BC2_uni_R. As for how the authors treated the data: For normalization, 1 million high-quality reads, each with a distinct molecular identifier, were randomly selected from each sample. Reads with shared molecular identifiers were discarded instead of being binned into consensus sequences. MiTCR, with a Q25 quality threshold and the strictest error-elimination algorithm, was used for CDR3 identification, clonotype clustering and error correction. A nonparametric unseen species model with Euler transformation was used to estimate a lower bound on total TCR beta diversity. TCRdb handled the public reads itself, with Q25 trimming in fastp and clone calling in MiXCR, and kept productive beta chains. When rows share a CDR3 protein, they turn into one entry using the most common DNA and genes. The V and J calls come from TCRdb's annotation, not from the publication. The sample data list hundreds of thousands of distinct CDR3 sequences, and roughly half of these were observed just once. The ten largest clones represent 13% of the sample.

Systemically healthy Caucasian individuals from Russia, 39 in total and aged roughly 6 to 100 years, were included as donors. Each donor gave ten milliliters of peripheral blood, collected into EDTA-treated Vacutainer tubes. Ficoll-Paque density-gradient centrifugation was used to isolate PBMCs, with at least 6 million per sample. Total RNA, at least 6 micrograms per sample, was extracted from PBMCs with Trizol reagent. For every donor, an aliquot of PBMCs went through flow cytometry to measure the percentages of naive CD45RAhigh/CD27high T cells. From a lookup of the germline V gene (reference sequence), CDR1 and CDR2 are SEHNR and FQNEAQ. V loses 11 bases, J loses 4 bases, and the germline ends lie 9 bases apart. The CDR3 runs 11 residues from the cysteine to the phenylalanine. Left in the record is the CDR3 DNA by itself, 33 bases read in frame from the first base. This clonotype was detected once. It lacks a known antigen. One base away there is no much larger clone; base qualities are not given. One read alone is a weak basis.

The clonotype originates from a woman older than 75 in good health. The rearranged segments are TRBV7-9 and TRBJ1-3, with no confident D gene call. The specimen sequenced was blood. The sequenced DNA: TGTGCCGCCGGGAGGGGAAACACCATATATTTT. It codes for CAAGRGNTIYF.